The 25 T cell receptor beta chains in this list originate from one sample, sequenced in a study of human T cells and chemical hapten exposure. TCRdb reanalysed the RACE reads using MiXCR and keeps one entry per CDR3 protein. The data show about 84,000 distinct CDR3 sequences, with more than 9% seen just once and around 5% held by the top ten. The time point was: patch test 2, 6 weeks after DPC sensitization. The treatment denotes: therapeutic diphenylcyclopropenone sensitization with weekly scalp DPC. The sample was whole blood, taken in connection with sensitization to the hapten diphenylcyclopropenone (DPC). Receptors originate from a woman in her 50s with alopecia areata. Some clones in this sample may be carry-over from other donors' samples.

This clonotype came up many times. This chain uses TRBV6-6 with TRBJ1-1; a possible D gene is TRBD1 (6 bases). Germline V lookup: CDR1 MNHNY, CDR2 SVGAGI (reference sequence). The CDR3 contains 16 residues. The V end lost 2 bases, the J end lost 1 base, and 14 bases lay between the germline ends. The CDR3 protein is CASSYGRGAGNTEAFF. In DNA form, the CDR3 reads TGTGCCAGCAGTTACGGTCGGGGGGCCGGGAACACTGAAGCTTTCTTT.

In DNA, the CDR3 is TGCAGTGCTATCAGCGGGAGGGCCGGCCCAGATACGCAGTATTTT. This encodes CSAISGRAGPDTQYF. The chain links TRBV20-1 to TRBJ2-3; 10 bases map to TRBD2. Germline-derived CDR1 and CDR2 are DFQATT and SNEGSKA (reference sequence). The V gene end was trimmed by 4 bases and the J gene end by 4 bases; junction bases not matched to a gene: 8. This CDR3 comprises 15 residues.

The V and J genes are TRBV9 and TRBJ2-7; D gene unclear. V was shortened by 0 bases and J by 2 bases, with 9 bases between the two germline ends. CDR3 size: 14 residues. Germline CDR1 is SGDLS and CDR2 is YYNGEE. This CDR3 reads CASSVEVQTYEQYF. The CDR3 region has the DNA TGTGCCAGCAGCGTAGAGGTGCAGACCTACGAGCAGTACTTC.

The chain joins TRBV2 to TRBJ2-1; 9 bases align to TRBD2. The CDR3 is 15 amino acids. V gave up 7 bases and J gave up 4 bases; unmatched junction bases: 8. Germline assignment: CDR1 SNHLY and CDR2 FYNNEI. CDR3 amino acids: CASNAAGGPYNEQFF. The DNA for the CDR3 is TGTGCCAGCAATGCGGCGGGAGGGCCGTACAATGAGCAGTTCTTC. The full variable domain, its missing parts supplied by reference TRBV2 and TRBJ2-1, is EPEVTQTPSHQVTQMGQEVILRCVPISNHLYFYWYRQILGQKVEFLVSFYNNEISEKSEIFDDQFSVERPDGSNFTLKIRSTKLEDSAMYFCASNAAGGPYNEQFFGPGTRLTVL.

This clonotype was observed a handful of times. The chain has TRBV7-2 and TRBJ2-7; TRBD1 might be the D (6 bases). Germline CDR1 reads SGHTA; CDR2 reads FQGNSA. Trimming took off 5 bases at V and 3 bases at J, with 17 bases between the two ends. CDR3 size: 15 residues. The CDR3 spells CASSPPTGSFYEQYF. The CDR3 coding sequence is TGTGCCAGCAGCCCGCCGACAGGAAGCTTCTACGAGCAGTACTTC.

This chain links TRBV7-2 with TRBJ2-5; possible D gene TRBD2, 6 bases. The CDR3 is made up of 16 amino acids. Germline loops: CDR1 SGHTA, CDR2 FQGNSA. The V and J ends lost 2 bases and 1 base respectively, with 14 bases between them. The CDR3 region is CASSLQYSEGQETQYF. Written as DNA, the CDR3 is TGTGCCAGCAGCTTACAGTATTCGGAGGGCCAAGAGACCCAGTACTTC.

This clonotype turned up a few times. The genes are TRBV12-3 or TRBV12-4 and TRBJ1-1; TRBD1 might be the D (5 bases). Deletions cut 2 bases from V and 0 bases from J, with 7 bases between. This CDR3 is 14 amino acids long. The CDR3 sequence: CASSLWGVNTEAFF. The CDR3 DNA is TGTGCCAGCAGTTTATGGGGGGTGAACACTGAAGCTTTCTTT.

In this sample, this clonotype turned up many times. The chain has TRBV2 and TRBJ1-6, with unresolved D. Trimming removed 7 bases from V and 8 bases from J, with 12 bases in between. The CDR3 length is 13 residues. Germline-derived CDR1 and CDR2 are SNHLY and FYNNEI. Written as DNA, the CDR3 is TGTGCCAGCATTCCCAATAGCTATTCACCCCTCCACTTT. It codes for CASIPNSYSPLHF.

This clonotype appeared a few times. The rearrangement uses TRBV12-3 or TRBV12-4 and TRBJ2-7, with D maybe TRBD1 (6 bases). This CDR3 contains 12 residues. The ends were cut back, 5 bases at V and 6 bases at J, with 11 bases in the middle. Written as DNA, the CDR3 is TGTGCCAGCAGTCACTACAGGGCCGAGCAGTACTTC. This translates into CASSHYRAEQYF.

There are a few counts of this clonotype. The CDR3 DNA is TGTGCCAGCAGGCCCGGACTAGCGGGAGGGCTCCCCTACGAGCAGTACTTC. As protein: CASRPGLAGGLPYEQYF. The chain recombines TRBV27 with TRBJ2-7; 15 bases align to TRBD2. V gave up 6 bases and J gave up 2 bases; unmatched junction bases: 8. In germline, CDR1 is MNHEY, CDR2 SMNVEV (reference sequence). CDR3 length: 17 residues.

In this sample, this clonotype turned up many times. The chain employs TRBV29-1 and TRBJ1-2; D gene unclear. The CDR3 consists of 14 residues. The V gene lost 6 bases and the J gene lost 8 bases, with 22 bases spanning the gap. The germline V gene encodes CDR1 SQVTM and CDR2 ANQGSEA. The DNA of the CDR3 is TGCAGCGTCATAACTATGAGAAATAAGGAAGGCTACACCTTC. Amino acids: CSVITMRNKEGYTF. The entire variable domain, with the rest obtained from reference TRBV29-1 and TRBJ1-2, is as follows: SAVISQKPSRDICQRGTSLTIQCQVDSQVTMMFWYRQQPGQSLTLIATANQGSEATYESGFVIDKFPISRPNLTFSTLTVSNMSPEDSSIYLCSVITMRNKEGYTFGSGTRLTVV.

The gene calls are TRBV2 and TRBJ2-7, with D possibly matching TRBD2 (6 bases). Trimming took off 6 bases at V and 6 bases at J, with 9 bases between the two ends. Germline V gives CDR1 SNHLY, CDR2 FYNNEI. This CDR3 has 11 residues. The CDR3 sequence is CASRSGREQYF. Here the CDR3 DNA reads TGTGCCAGCAGGAGCGGGCGCGAGCAGTACTTC.

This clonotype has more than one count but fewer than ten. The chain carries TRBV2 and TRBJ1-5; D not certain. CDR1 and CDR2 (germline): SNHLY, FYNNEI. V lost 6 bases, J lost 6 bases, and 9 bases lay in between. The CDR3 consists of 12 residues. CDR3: CASRKIGQPQHF. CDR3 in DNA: TGTGCCAGCAGAAAGATTGGTCAGCCCCAGCATTTT.

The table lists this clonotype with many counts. The CDR3 loop reads CSATSGTSYEQYF. The CDR3, as DNA: TGCAGTGCTACAAGCGGAACCTCCTACGAGCAGTACTTC. The genes are TRBV20-1 and TRBJ2-7; the D gene is possibly TRBD2 (5 bases). The CDR3 has 13 amino acids. Germline CDR1 reads DFQATT; CDR2 reads SNEGSKA (reference sequence). The V end lost 4 bases, the J end lost 0 bases, and 10 bases lay between the germline ends.

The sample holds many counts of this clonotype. The CDR3 protein is CASSLGQGYNEQFF. The CDR3 DNA reads TGTGCCAGCAGTTTAGGACAGGGATACAATGAGCAGTTCTTC. The chain has TRBV12-3 or TRBV12-4 and TRBJ2-1; 7 bases line up with TRBD1. The CDR3 spans 14 residues. V shed 1 base, J shed 4 bases, and the junction held 1 base outside the gene matches.

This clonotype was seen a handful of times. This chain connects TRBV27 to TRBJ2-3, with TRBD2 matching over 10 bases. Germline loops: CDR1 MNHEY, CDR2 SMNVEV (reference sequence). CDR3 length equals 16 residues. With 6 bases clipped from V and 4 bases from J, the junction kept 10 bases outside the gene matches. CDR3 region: CASSMTSGRGADTQYF. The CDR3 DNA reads TGTGCCAGCAGCATGACTAGCGGGCGAGGCGCAGATACGCAGTATTTT.

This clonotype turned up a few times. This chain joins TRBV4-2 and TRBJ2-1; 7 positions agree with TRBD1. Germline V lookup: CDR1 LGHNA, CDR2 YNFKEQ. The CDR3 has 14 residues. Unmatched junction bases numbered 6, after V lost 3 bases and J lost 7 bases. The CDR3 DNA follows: TGTGCCAGCAGCCAGCGGACAGGAAAAAATGAGCAGTTCTTC. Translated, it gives CASSQRTGKNEQFF.

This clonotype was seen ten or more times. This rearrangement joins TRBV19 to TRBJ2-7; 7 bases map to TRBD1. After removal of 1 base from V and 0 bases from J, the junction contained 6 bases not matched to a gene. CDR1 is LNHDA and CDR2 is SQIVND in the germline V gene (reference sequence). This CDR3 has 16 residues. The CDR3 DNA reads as TGTGCCAGTAGTATAGGTGGACAGGACAGCTCCTACGAGCAGTACTTC. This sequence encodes CASSIGGQDSSYEQYF.

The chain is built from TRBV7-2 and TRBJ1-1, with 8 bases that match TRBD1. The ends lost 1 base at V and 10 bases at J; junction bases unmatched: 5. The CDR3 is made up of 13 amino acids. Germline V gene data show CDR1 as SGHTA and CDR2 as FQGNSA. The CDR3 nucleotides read TGTGCCAGCAGCTTAGGGACAGGGTCTACAGCTTTCTTT. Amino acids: CASSLGTGSTAFF.

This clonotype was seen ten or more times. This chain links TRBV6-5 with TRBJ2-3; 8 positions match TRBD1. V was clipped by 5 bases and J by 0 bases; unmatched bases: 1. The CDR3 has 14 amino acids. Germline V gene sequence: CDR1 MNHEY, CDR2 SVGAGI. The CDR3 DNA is TGTGCCAGCAGTGGACAGGGAAGCACAGATACGCAGTATTTT. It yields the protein CASSGQGSTDTQYF.

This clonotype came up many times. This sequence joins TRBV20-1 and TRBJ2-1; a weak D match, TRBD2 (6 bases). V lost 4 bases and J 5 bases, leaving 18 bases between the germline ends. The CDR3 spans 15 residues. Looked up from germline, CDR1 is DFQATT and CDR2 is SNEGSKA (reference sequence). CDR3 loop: CSAIPPGLLNNEQFF. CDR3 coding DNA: TGCAGTGCTATACCTCCGGGACTGCTGAACAATGAGCAGTTCTTC.

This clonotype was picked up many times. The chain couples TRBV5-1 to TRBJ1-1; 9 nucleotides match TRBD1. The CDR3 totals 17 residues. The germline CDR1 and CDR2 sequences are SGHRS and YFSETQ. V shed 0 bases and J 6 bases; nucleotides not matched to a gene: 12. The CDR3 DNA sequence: TGCGCCAGCAGCTTGGTGGGACAGGGAACGTGGTTAGCTGAAGCTTTCTTT. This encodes CASSLVGQGTWLAEAFF.

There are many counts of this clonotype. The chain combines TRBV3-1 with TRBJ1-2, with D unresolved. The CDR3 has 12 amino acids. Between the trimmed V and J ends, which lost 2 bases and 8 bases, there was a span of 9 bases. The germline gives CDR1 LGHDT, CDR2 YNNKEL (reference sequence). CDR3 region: CASSQQVEGYTF. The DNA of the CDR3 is TGTGCCAGCAGCCAACAGGTTGAGGGCTACACCTTC.

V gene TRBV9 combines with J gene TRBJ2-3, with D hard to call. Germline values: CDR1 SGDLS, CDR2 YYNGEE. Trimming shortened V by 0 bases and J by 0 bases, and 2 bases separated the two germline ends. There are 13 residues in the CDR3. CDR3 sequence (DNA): TGTGCCAGCAGCGTAGGGAGCACAGATACGCAGTATTTT. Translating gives CASSVGSTDTQYF.

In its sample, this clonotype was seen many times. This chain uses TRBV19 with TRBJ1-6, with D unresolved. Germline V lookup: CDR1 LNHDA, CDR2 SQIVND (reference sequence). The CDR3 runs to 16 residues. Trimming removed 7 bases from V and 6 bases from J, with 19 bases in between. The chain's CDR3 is CASTRISGLANSPLHF. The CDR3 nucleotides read TGTGCCAGTACCCGCATCTCAGGACTCGCTAATTCACCCCTCCACTTT.